Listed below are T cell receptor beta chains from one sample, sequenced in a study of blood T cell repertoires in COVID-19. TCRdb keeps only in-frame clones here, not all; method: immunoSEQ multiplex PCR. The sample includes about 290,000 clones, 70% to 90% of them seen just once. Input material: peripheral blood. The receptor source for this set is a woman aged 30 to 39 with active or convalescent COVID-19. CDR3s include the opening cysteine and the closing phenylalanine or tryptophan. A D gene is named only where the DNA matches it firmly. Clone size is given for some rows only: seen once, a few or many times, or a class if the clone is expanded.

TRBV2,-,TRBJ2-1,-,TGTGCCAGCAGGCTGTCTTTGAGCTCCTACAATGAGCAGTTCTTC,CASRLSLSSYNEQFF
TRBV5-4,TRBD1,TRBJ2-6,-,TGTGCCAGCAGCCCAGGCGGCAGGGGGCTTTCTGGGGCCAACGTCCTGACTTTC,CASSPGGRGLSGANVLTF
TRBV4-3,-,TRBJ2-2,few,TGCGCCAGCAGCCAAGATCTAGTCAGGGAGGCCGGGGAGCTGTTTTTT,CASSQDLVREAGELFF
TRBV11-3,TRBD1,TRBJ2-7,-,TGTGCCAGCAGCCCGGGACAGGGTACAGACGAGCAGTACTTC,CASSPGQGTDEQYF
TRBV7-2,TRBD2,TRBJ2-3,-,TGTGCCAGCAGCGGAGCGGGGAGCACAGATACGCAGTATTTT,CASSGAGSTDTQYF
TRBV5-1,TRBD1,TRBJ2-4,-,TGCGCCATTCCAACCGGGACAGAAAACATTCAGTACTTC,CAIPTGTENIQYF
TRBV7-9,-,TRBJ2-5,-,TGTGCCAGCAGCTTAGCGGGGGGGACCCAGTACTTC,CASSLAGGTQYF
TRBV6-5,-,TRBJ1-1,-,TGTGCCAGCAGCAAAATGACTCTCCATGAAGCTTTCTTT,CASSKMTLHEAFF
TRBV7-9,-,TRBJ1-1,-,TGTGCCAGCAGCTTAGATCAGGGAAGGGGTACTGAAGCTTTCTTT,CASSLDQGRGTEAFF
TRBV28,TRBD2,TRBJ2-1,-,TGTGCCAGCAGCGCACTAGCGGGGGGGGTCTACAATGAGCAGTTCTTC,CASSALAGGVYNEQFF
TRBV18,TRBD1,TRBJ2-1,-,TGTGCCAGCTCAACCCCTCTAGACCTATCGGGACAGGGTTCTTCTTACGAGCAGTTCTTC,CASSTPLDLSGQGSSYEQFF
TRBV6-5,TRBD2,TRBJ2-5,-,TGTGCCAGCGGGACTAGGCCCCTACAAGAGACCCAGTACTTC,CASGTRPLQETQYF
TRBV15,TRBD2,TRBJ2-3,-,TGTGCCACCAGCAGATCCCCCAGCGGGGGGGGAAAAGATACGCAGTATTTT,CATSRSPSGGGKDTQYF
TRBV4-3,-,TRBJ2-6,-,TGCGCCAGCAGCCGCCAGGCAGGGTGGGCCAACGTCCTGACTTTC,CASSRQAGWANVLTF
TRBV4-1,TRBD1,TRBJ2-7,-,TGCGCCAGCAGCCCGGGACAGGGTCCTTCATGGGAGCAGTACTTC,CASSPGQGPSWEQYF
TRBV19,-,TRBJ1-5,once,TGTGCCAGTACGTTTCGAGGGAATCAGCCCCAGCATTTT,CASTFRGNQPQHF
TRBV6-5,TRBD1,TRBJ1-1,-,TGTGCCAGCAGTTTACAGGGGTACACTGAAGCTTTCTTT,CASSLQGYTEAFF
TRBV24-1,-,TRBJ2-5,once,TGTGCCACCAGTGTTTTCCAGCAAGAGACCCAGTACTTC,CATSVFQQETQYF
TRBV29-1,-,TRBJ2-1,-,TGCAGCGTTGAAGATCGGCGGGATGAGCAGTTCTTC,CSVEDRRDEQFF
TRBV7-2,TRBD1,TRBJ1-2,-,TGTGCCAGCAGCTTAGTAGGCGGACAGGGGGCTGGCTACACCTTC,CASSLVGGQGAGYTF
TRBV27,-,TRBJ2-4,-,TGTGCCAGCAGCCCGTACGGGGTCGCCAAAAACATTCAGTACTTC,CASSPYGVAKNIQYF
TRBV19,-,TRBJ1-1,-,TGTGCCAGTAGTACAACACCCTTGAACACTGAAGCTTTCTTT,CASSTTPLNTEAFF
TRBV9,-,TRBJ1-1,-,TGTGCCAGCAGCGTCATACCAATGGACAGCTCAGGTCCCACTGAAGCTTTCTTT,CASSVIPMDSSGPTEAFF
TRBV7-2,TRBD2,TRBJ2-5,once,TGTGCCAGCAGCTCCACGACTAGCGGGGCCCAAGAGACCCAGTACTTC,CASSSTTSGAQETQYF
TRBV15,-,TRBJ2-2,-,TGTGCCACCAGCAGAGTCGCGAACACCGGGGAGCTGTTTTTT,CATSRVANTGELFF
TRBV19,TRBD1,TRBJ1-5,-,TGTGCCAGTAGCTTAGGGACAGGGCCCCAGCATTTT,CASSLGTGPQHF
TRBV29-1,TRBD1,TRBJ2-7,-,TGCAGCGTTGAAGAGGTGCGAGGACAGGGGGCCTACGAGCAGTACTTC,CSVEEVRGQGAYEQYF
TRBV5-4,-,TRBJ1-1,-,TGTGCCAGCAGCTTGAAGGCGGGGACGAACACTGAAGCTTTCTTT,CASSLKAGTNTEAFF
TRBV5-6,TRBD1,TRBJ1-2,-,TGTGCCAGCAGCTGGTGGGACAGGACCTATGGCTACACCTTC,CASSWWDRTYGYTF
TRBV7-2,TRBD1,TRBJ2-2,-,TGTGCCAGCAGCCCTAGACAGGGACGCACCGGGGAGCTGTTTTTT,CASSPRQGRTGELFF